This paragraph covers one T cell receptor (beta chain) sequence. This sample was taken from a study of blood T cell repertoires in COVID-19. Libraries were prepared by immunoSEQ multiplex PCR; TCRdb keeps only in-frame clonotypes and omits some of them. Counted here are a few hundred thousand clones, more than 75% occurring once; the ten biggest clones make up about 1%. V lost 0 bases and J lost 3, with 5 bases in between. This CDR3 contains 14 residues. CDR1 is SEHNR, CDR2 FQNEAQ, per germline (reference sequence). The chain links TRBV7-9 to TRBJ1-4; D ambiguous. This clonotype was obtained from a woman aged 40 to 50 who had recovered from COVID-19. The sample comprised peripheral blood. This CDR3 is CASSLARANEKLFF. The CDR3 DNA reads TGTGCCAGCAGCTTAGCGAGGGCTAATGAAAAACTGTTTTTT.